This T cell receptor (beta chain) was recovered during a study of cytomegalovirus exposure and HLA in healthy donors. PCR employed 60 Vbeta and 13 Jbeta primers. Sequencing was performed with immunoSEQ multiplex PCR; in TCRdb, only in-frame clones are kept and a portion is missing. The table lists 150,000 to 200,000 clones, more than 70% of them singletons. V was trimmed by 6 bases and J by 3 bases, leaving 9 bases between them. This CDR3 region has 13 residues. CDR1 is MNHEY and CDR2 is SMNVEV in the germline V gene (reference sequence). In regard to this clone: Antigen specificity is unknown.

Study-wide results and limits: The study carried out a later analysis of TCR beta sequences. It associated 16,951 of them with specific HLA alleles at a false discovery rate of 0.05. By a later analysis, the bulk of CMV-associated TCR beta chains appeared HLA-restricted.

The source of this sequence is a woman aged 40 to 50 in good health and CMV-seropositive. Source material: PBMCs. This rearrangement joins TRBV27 to TRBJ1-5; TRBD1 might be the D (6 bases). The CDR3 is CASRRTVNQPQHF. The CDR3, as DNA: TGTGCCAGCAGGAGGACAGTCAATCAGCCCCAGCATTTT.